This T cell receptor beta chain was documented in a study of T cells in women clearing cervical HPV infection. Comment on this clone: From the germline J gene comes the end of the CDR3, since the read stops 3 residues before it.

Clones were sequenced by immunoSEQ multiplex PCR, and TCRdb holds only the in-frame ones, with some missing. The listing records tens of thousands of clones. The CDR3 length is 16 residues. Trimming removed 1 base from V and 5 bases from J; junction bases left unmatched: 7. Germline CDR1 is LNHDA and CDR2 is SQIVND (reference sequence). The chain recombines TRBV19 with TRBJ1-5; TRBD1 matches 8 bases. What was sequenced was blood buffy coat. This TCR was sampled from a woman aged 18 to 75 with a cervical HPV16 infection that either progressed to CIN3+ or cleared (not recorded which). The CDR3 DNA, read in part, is TGTGCCAGTAGTATAGGGGGACAGGCCCCCTATCAGCCC. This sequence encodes CASSIGGQAPYQP. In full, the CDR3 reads CASSIGGQAPYQPQHF.